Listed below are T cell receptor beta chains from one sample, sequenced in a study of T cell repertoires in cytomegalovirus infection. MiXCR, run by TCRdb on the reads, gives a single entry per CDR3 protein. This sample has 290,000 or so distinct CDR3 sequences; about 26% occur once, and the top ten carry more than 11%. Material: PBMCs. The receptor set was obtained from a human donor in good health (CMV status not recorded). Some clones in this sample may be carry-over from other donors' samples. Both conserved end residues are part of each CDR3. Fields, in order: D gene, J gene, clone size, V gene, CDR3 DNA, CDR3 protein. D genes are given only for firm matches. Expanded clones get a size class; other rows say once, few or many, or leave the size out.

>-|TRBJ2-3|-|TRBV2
TGTGCCAGCAGTGTCTACAGCACAGATACGCAGTATTTT
CASSVYSTDTQYF
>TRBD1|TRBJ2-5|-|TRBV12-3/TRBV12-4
TGTGCCAGCAGCCCGAACCGCCGGGACAGCCAAGAGACCCAGTACTTC
CASSPNRRDSQETQYF
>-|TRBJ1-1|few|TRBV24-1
TGTGCCACCAGTGAGCAGGGGAGCACTGAAGCTTTCTTT
CATSEQGSTEAFF
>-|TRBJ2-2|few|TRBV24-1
TGTGCCACCAGTGACGGCCAGGGTTGGATAACCGGGGAGCTGTTTTTT
CATSDGQGWITGELFF
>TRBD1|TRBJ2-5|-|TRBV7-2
TGTGCCAGCACCTTACCACCAGGGGGCCAAGAGACCCAGTACTTC
CASTLPPGGQETQYF
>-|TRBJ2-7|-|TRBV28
TGTGCCAGCAGCTCGGGACCCCGCCACGAGCAGTACTTC
CASSSGPRHEQYF
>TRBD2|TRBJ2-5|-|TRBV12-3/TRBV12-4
TGTGCCAGCAGAACTAGCGCAGAGACCCAGTACTTC
CASRTSAETQYF
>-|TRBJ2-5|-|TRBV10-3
TGTGCCATCAGCCCTGGGAGAGGAGAGACCCAGTACTTC
CAISPGRGETQYF
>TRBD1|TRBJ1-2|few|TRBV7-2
TGTGCCAGCAGCTTACCAGGGGGCGCAGGCTACACCTTC
CASSLPGGAGYTF
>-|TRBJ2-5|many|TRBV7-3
TGTGCCAGCAGCCCCCGACAGGCTGAGACCCAGTACTTC
CASSPRQAETQYF
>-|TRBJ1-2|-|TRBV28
TGTGCCAGCAGTCCCTCCAGGCGGGCACTAAGACATGGCTACACCTTC
CASSPSRRALRHGYTF
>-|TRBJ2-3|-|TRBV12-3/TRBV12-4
TGTGCCAGCAGACCCCCCGGGGATACGCAGTATTTT
CASRPPGDTQYF
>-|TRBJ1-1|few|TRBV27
TGTGCCAGCAGTGGACAGATGAACACTGAAGCTTTCTTT
CASSGQMNTEAFF
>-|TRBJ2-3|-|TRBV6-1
TGTGCCAGCAAAGCAGGGACCGCCGGTGATACGCAGTATTTT
CASKAGTAGDTQYF
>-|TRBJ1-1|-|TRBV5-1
TGCGCCAGCAGCTTGTACGGGGGTGACACTGAAGCTTTCTTT
CASSLYGGDTEAFF
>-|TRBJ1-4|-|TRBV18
TGTGCCAGCTCACAGTTACAGGGCGGTGCAACTAATGAAAAACTGTTTTTT
CASSQLQGGATNEKLFF
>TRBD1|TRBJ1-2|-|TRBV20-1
TGCAGTGCTAGAGAAACAGGGGGAGTCTATGGCTACACCTTC
CSARETGGVYGYTF
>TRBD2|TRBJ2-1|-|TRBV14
TGTGCCAGCAGCCAAGATCTCAGCGGGATACGCTCCTACAATGAGCAGTTCTTC
CASSQDLSGIRSYNEQFF
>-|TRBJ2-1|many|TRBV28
TGTGCCAGCAGCCCCAGTTGGATGAAGCAGTTCTTC
CASSPSWMKQFF
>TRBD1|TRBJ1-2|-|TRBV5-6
TGTGCCAGCAGCAAGACAGGGGCTAGTGGCTACACCTTC
CASSKTGASGYTF
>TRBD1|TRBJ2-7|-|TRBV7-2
TGTGCCAGCAGCCCGGACAGGGTCACTGCTACCCGCTCCTACGAGCAGTACTTC
CASSPDRVTATRSYEQYF
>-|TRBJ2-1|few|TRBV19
TGTGCCAGTACGAGTGTTAGTGGGAGCTCCTACAATGAGCAGTTCTTC
CASTSVSGSSYNEQFF
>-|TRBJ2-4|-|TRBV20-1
TGCAGTGTCAGGATGGGGCGGGACATTCAGTACTTC
CSVRMGRDIQYF
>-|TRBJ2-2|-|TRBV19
TGTGCCAGTAGGACTAGTCCGGCCGGGGAGCTGTTTTTT
CASRTSPAGELFF
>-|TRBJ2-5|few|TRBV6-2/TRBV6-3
TGTGCCAGCAGTTACAAGACGGCAGGGATCCAAGAGACCCAGTACTTC
CASSYKTAGIQETQYF
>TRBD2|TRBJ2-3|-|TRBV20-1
TGCAGTGCACCATTAGCGGGAGGGCCGTCGGATACGCAGTATTTT
CSAPLAGGPSDTQYF
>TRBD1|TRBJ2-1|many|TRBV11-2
TGTGCCAGCAGCTTACGGACAGGGGGCGGGAATGAGCAGTTCTTC
CASSLRTGGGNEQFF
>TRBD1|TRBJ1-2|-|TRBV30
TGTGCCTGGAGGGGCCGACGCCGGGACAGCAACTATGGCTACACCTTC
CAWRGRRRDSNYGYTF
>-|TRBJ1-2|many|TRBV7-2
TGTGCCAGCAGCTTGGACGGAGTGCGCGGCTACACCTTC
CASSLDGVRGYTF
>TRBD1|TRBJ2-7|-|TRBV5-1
TGCGCCAGCAACCCGACAGGGGGAAACAACGAGCAGTACTTC
CASNPTGGNNEQYF
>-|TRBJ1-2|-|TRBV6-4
TGTGCCAGCAGTGAGAATCACGGAAACTATGGCTACACCTTC
CASSENHGNYGYTF
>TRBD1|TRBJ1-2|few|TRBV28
TGTGCCAGCAGTACCGGGACAGCGACTAACTATGGCTACACCTTC
CASSTGTATNYGYTF
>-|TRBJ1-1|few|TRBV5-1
TGCGCCAGCAGCTTGCCAGGAAGATTTGAAGCTTTCTTT
CASSLPGRFEAFF
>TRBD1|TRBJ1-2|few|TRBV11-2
TGTGCCAGCAGCCTGGGACAGGGAACGGCTGGCTACACCTTC
CASSLGQGTAGYTF
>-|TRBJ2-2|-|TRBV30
TGTGCCTGGAGTCGGTTAGCGCTAACCGGGGAGCTGTTTTTT
CAWSRLALTGELFF
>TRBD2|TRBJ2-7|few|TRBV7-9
TGTGCCAGCAGCTTAGAGCGGGGGGTTGACGAGCAGTACTTC
CASSLERGVDEQYF
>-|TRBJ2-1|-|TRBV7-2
TGTGCCAGCAGCTTCGTAACGGGGAATGAGCAGTTCTTC
CASSFVTGNEQFF
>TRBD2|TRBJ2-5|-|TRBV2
TGTGCCAGCAGACGCGAGACTAGCGGACAAGAGACCCAGTACTTC
CASRRETSGQETQYF
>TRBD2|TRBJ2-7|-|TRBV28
TGTGCCAGCAGTTGGGCTAGCGGGGGCCTTAGCTCCTACGAGCAGTACTTC
CASSWASGGLSSYEQYF
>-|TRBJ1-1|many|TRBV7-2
TGTGCCGAAGGGGGGAACACTGAAGCTTTCTTT
CAEGGNTEAFF
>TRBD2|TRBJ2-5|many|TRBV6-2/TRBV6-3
TGTGCCAGCAGTCAGGGACTAGCGGGACGACAAGAGACCCAGTACTTC
CASSQGLAGRQETQYF
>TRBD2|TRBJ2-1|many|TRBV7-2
TGTGCCAGCAGCTATGGACTAGCGGGAGTTCGCAATGAGCAGTTCTTC
CASSYGLAGVRNEQFF
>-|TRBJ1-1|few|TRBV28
TGTGCCAGCAGCCCCGGCGGGGGGTTCTCTGAAGCTTTCTTT
CASSPGGGFSEAFF